The clone carrying this T cell receptor beta chain was picked up a small number of times. Antigen: not known. Only in-frame clones appear in the TCRdb table, and some are missing; sequencing was by immunoSEQ multiplex PCR. The repertoire has under 50,000 clones, about nine tenths of them found once; the top ten carry 7.8%. The CDR3 is made up of 12 amino acids. The germline V gene has CDR1 SQVTM and CDR2 ANQGSEA. Trimming cost V 7 bases and J 3 bases; bases outside gene matches: 1. This sample is drawn from a study of OX40 agonist ivuxolimab in advanced cancers. The study's findings and limits: In general, CD8+ T cells held more expanded clones than CD4+ did, on average. Some nonresponders likewise displayed low normalized T-cell clonal expansion.

Drawing of blood for sampling happened at baseline, at cycle 4 day 1, and at cycle 7 day 1. Specimen: CD4+ or CD8+ T cells sorted from blood, collected in a trial of the OX40 agonist ivuxolimab. This TCR derives from an adult with an advanced solid tumor such as melanoma, head and neck, liver or kidney cancer. The rearrangement uses TRBV29-1 and TRBJ1-2; 11 nucleotides line up with TRBD1. The CDR3 protein is CSAGQGDYGYTF. CDR3 sequence (DNA): TGCAGCGCGGGACAGGGGGACTATGGCTACACCTTC.